This record looks at one TCR beta chain sequence and its context. The data were obtained in a study of control samples from healthy donors and cancer patients. The assay was immunoSEQ multiplex PCR, and TCRdb's table has in-frame clones only and misses some. The sample lists about 140,000 clones; around nine tenths were seen once. Sequenced material: blood. This TCR was sampled from a man between 18 and 35 years old in good health.

The CDR3 region is CASAPTGRQETQYF. The CDR3 DNA reads TGTGCCAGCGCCCCGACAGGGCGGCAAGAGACCCAGTACTTC. J is TRBJ2-5 and V is TRBV6-6, with 7 bases identical to TRBD1. There are 14 residues in the CDR3. The germline V gene encodes CDR1 MNHNY and CDR2 SVGAGI (reference sequence). V shed 8 bases and J 2 bases; nucleotides not matched to a gene: 8.